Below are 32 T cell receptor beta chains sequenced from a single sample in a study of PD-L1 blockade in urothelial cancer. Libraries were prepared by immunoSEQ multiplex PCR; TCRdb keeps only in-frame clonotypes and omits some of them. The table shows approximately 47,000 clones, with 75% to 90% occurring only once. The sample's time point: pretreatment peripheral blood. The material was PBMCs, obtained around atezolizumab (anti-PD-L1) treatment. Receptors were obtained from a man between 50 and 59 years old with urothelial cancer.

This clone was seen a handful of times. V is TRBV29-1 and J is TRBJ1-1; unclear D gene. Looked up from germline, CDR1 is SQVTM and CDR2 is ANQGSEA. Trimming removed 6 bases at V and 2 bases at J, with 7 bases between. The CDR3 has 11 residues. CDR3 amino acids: CSVEINTEAFF. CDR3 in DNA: TGCAGCGTGGAGATAAACACTGAAGCTTTCTTT.

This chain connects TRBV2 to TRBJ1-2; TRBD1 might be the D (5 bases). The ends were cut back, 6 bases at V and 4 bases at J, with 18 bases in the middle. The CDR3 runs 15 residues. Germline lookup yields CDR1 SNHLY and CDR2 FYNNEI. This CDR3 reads CASRAGQGGSYGYTF. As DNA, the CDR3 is TGTGCCAGCAGGGCCGGGCAGGGAGGGAGCTATGGCTACACCTTC.

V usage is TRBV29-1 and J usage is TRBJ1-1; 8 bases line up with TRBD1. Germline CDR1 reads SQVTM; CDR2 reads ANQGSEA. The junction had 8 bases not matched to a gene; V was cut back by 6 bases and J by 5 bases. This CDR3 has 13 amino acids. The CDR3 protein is CSVRTGRGTEAFF. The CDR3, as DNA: TGCAGCGTCAGGACAGGGAGGGGAACTGAAGCTTTCTTT.

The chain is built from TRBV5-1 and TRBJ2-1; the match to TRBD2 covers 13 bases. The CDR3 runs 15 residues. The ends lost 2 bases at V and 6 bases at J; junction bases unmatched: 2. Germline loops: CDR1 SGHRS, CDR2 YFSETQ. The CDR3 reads CASSLTSGGANEQFF. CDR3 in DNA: TGCGCCAGCAGCTTAACTAGCGGGGGGGCCAATGAGCAGTTCTTC.

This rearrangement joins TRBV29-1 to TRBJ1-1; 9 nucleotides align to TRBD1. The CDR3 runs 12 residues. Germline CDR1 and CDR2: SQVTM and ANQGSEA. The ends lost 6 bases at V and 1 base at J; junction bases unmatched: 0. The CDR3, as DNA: TGCAGCGTGGACAGGGGGAACACTGAAGCTTTCTTT. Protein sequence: CSVDRGNTEAFF. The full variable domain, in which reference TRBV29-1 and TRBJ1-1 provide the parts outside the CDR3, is SAVISQKPSRDICQRGTSLTIQCQVDSQVTMMFWYRQQPGQSLTLIATANQGSEATYESGFVIDKFPISRPNLTFSTLTVSNMSPEDSSIYLCSVDRGNTEAFFGQGTRLTVV.

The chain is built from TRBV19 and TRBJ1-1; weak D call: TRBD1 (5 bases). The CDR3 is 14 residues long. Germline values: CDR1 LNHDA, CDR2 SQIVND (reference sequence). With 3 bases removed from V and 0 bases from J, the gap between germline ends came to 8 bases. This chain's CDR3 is CASSMGQLNTEAFF. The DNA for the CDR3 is TGTGCCAGTAGTATGGGGCAGCTGAACACTGAAGCTTTCTTT.

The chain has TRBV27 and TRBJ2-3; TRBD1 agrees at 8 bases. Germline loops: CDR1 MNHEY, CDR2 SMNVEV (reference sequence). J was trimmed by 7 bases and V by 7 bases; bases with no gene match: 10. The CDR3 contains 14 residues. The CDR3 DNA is TGTGCCAGCACCTTGACAGGGGCCGGGAATACGCAGTATTTT. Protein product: CASTLTGAGNTQYF.

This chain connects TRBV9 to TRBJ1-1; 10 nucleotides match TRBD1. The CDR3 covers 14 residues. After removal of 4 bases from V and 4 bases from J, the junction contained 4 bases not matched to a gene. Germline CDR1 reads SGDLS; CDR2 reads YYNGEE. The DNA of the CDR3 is TGTGCCAGCAGCTCCGGGACAGGGGCCACTGAAGCTTTCTTT. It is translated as CASSSGTGATEAFF.

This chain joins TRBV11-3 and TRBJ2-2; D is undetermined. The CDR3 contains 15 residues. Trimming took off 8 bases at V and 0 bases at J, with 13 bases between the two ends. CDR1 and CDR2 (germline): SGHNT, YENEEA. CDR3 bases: TGTGCCAGCGGTACTGGGCGTACGAACACCGGGGAGCTGTTTTTT. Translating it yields CASGTGRTNTGELFF.

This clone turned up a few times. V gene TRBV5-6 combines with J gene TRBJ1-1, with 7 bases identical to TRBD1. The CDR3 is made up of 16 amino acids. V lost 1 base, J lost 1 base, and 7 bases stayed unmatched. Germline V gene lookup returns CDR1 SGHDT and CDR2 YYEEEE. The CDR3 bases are TGTGCCAGCAGCTTGATTACCGGGACAGCGAACACTGAAGCTTTCTTT. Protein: CASSLITGTANTEAFF.

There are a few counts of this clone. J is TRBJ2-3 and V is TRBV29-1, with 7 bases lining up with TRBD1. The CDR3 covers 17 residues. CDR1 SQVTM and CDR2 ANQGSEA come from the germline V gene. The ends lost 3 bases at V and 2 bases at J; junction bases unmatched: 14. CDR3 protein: CSVDGQGDDWDTDTQYF. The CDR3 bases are TGCAGCGTTGATGGGCAGGGGGATGATTGGGACACAGATACGCAGTATTTT.

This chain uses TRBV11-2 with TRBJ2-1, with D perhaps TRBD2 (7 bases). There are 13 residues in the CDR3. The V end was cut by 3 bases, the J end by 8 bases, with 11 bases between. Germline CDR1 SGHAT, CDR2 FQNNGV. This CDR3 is CASSLGAGDEQFF. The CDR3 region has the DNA TGTGCCAGCAGCTTGGGGGCGGGAGATGAGCAGTTCTTC.

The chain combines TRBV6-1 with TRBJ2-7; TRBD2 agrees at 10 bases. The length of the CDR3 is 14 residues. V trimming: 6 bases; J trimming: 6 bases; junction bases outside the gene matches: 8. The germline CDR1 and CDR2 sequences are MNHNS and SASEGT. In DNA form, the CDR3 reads TGTGCCAGCAGCCTCCGGGTAGCGGGGGGCGAGCAGTACGTC. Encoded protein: CASSLRVAGGEQYV.

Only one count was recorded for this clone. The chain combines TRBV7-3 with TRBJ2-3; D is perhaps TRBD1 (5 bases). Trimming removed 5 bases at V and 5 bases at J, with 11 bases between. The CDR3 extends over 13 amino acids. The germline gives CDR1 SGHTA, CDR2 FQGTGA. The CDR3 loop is CASSVSGLDTQYF. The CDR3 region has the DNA TGTGCCAGCAGCGTCTCAGGGTTAGATACGCAGTATTTT.

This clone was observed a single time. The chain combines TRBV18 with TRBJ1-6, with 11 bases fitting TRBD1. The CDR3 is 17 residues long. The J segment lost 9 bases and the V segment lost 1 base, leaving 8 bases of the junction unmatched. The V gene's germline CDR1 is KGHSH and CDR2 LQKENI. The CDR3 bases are TGTGCCAGCTCACCACTTAATTCGGGACAGGGGGTTTCACCCCTCCACTTT. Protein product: CASSPLNSGQGVSPLHF.

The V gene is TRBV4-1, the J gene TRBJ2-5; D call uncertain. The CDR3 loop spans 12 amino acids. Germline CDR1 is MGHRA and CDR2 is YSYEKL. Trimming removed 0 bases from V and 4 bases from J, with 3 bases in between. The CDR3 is CASSQDRETQYF. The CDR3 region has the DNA TGCGCCAGCAGCCAAGATAGAGAGACCCAGTACTTC.

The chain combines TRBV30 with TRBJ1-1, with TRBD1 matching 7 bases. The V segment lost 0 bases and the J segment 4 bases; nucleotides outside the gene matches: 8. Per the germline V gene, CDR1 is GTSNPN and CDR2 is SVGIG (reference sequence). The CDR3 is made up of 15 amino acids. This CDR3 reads CAWSVNMGQTTEAFF. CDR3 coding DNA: TGTGCCTGGAGTGTAAATATGGGACAGACCACTGAAGCTTTCTTT.

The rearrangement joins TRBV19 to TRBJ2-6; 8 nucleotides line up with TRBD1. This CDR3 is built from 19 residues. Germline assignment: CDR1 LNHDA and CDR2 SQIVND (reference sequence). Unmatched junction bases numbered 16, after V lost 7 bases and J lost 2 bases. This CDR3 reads CASTGLRGQGTTGANVLTF. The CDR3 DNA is TGTGCCAGTACCGGGCTCCGAGGACAGGGAACAACTGGGGCCAACGTCCTGACTTTC.

The CDR3: CASSFLLTERTEAFF. Written as DNA, the CDR3 is TGTGCCAGCAGTTTCTTGCTAACTGAGCGGACTGAAGCTTTCTTT. V gene TRBV6-1 combines with J gene TRBJ1-1; the D is unclear. The germline CDR1 and CDR2 sequences are MNHNS and SASEGT. The CDR3 consists of 15 residues. V was pared by 5 bases and J by 5 bases, with 18 bases between.

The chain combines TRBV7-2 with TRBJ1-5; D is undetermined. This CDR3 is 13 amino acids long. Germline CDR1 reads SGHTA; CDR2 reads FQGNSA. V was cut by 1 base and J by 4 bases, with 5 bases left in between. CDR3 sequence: CASSLDRNQPQHF. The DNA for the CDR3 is TGTGCCAGCAGCTTAGACAGAAATCAGCCCCAGCATTTT.

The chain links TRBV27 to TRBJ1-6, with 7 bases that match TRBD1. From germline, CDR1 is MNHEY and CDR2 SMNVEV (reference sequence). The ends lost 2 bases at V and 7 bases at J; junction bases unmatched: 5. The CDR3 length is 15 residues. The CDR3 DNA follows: TGTGCCAGCAGTTTAATCGGGACAGTAAATTCACCCCTCCACTTT. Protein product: CASSLIGTVNSPLHF.

CDR3 region: CASSGGGGANYGYTF. For the CDR3, the DNA is TGTGCCAGCAGTGGGGGCGGCGGAGCTAACTATGGCTACACCTTC. The chain couples TRBV2 to TRBJ1-2, with TRBD1 as a possible D gene (5 bases). From germline, CDR1 is SNHLY and CDR2 FYNNEI. V was trimmed by 4 bases and J by 0 bases, leaving 12 bases between them. The CDR3 runs 15 residues.

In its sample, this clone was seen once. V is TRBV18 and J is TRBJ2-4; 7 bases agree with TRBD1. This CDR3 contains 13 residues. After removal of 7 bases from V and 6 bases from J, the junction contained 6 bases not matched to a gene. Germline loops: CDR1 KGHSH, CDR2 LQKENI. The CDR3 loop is CASFTGVGNIQYF. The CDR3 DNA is TGTGCCAGCTTTACAGGGGTCGGAAACATTCAGTACTTC. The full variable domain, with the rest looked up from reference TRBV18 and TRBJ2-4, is NAGVMQNPRHLVRRRGQEARLRCSPMKGHSHVYWYRQLPEEGLKFMVYLQKENIIDESGMPKERFSAEFPKEGPSILRIQQVVRGDSAAYFCASFTGVGNIQYFGAGTRLSVL.

CDR3 amino acids: CASSTVGHSTDTQYF. CDR3 in DNA: TGTGCCAGCAGCACCGTAGGACATAGCACAGATACGCAGTATTTT. J is TRBJ2-3 and V is TRBV5-5; D might be TRBD1 (5 bases). The CDR3 is 15 amino acids. Germline V gives CDR1 SGHKS, CDR2 YYEKEE (reference sequence). V dropped 4 bases and J dropped 0 bases, with 12 bases sitting between them. Drawing the rest from reference TRBV5-5 and TRBJ2-3, the complete variable domain is DAGVTQSPTHLIKTRGQQVTLRCSPISGHKSVSWYQQVLGQGPQFIFQYYEKEERGRGNFPDRFSARQFPNYSSELNVNALLLGDSALYLCASSTVGHSTDTQYFGPGTRLTVL.

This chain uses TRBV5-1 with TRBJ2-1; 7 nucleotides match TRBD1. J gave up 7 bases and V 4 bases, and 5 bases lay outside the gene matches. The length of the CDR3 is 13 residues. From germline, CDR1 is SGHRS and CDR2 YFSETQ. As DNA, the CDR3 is TGCGCCAGCAGCGCCCTGACAGGGAATGAGCAGTTCTTC. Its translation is CASSALTGNEQFF.

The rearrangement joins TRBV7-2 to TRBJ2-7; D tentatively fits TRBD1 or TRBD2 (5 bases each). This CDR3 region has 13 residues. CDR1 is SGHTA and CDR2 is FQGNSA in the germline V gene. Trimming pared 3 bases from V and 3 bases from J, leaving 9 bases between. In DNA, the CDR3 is TGTGCCAGCAGCTTTTCTGGGGGCTACGAGCAGTACGTC. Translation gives CASSFSGGYEQYV.

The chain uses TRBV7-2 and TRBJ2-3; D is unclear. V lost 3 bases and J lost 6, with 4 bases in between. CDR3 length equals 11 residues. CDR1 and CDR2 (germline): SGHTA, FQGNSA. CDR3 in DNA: TGTGCCAGCAGCTTCCGTGATACGCAGTATTTT. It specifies CASSFRDTQYF.

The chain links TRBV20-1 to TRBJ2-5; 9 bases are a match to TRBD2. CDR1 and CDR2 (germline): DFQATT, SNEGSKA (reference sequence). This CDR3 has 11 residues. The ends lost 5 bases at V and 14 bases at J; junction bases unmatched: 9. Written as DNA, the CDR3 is TGCAGTGCTTCCAGCGGGGGGCCCGTATACTTC. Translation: CSASSGGPVYF.

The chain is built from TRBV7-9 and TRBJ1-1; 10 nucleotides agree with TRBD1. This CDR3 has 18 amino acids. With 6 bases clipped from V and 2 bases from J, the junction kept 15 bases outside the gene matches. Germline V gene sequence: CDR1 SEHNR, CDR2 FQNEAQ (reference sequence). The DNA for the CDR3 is TGTGCCAGCAGTACCCTTTGGGACAGGGGTGGGGGTAACACTGAAGCTTTCTTT. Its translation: CASSTLWDRGGGNTEAFF.

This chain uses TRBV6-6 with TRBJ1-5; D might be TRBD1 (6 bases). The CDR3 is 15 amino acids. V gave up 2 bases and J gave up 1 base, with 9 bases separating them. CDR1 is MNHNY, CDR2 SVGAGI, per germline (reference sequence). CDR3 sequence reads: CASSYQGRSNQPQHF. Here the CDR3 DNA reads TGTGCCAGCAGTTACCAGGGGCGAAGCAATCAGCCCCAGCATTTT.

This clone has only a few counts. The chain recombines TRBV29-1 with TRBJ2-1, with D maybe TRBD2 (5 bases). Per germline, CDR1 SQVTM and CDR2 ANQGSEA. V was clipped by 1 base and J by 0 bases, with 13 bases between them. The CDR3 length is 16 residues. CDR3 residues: CSVEGPSLSSYNEQFF. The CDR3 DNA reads TGCAGCGTTGAAGGGCCTAGCCTCAGCTCCTACAATGAGCAGTTCTTC.

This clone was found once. DNA for the CDR3: TGTGCCAGCTCACCACCGGACAGGATCTATGGCTACACCTTC. Translated: CASSPPDRIYGYTF. V gene TRBV18 combines with J gene TRBJ1-2; 7 bases agree with TRBD1. Germline values: CDR1 KGHSH, CDR2 LQKENI. The CDR3 consists of 14 residues. V lost 0 bases to trimming and J lost 4 bases; unmatched junction nucleotides: 2.